This T cell receptor beta chain was sequenced during a study of cytomegalovirus exposure and HLA in healthy donors. Study-level information: An early data release held tens of millions of unique TCRs from HLA-typed donors.

This PCR relied on a set of 60 Vbeta primers and 13 Jbeta primers. TCRdb's copy holds only in-frame clones and misses some; the assay was immunoSEQ multiplex PCR. The sample lists some 130,000 clones; approximately 80% were seen once. The CDR3 runs 15 residues. Between the trimmed V and J ends, which lost 4 bases and 7 bases, there was a span of 15 bases. The germline V gene encodes CDR1 SGHRS and CDR2 YFSETQ. Study-wide points: One variant, a missense change in DCLRE1C, was linked in a later analysis to TCR beta V- and J-gene trimming. V segments that were indistinguishable, TRBV6-2 and TRBV6-3 among them, were omitted from analysis. According to the study, roughly 160 TCR beta chains were cytomegalovirus-associated.

Remarks on this clone: The antigen is not known.

This receptor was identified in a man aged 30 to 39 in good health and CMV-seronegative. The sequencing input was PBMCs. This chain uses TRBV5-1 with TRBJ1-6; no reliable D call. The CDR3 DNA follows: TGCGCCAGCAGCCTGGTAAGCGGTAGGAATTCACCCCTCCACTTT. This translates into CASSLVSGRNSPLHF.